One and the same sample provided the 22 T cell receptor beta chains below, sequenced in a study of blood T cell repertoires in COVID-19. Produced via immunoSEQ multiplex PCR; TCRdb's table is partial and in-frame only. The sample comprises a few hundred thousand clones, roughly 86% of which are singletons, and 1.5% to 2% rests with the top ten. Material for sequencing was PBMCs or T cells enriched from blood (not recorded which). These receptors originate from a woman aged 60 to 75 who had recovered from COVID-19.

The V call is TRBV29-1, the J call TRBJ2-5; 8 nucleotides line up with TRBD2. Per the germline V gene, CDR1 is SQVTM and CDR2 is ANQGSEA. The CDR3 totals 13 residues. V shed 5 bases and J 5 bases; nucleotides not matched to a gene: 7. DNA for the CDR3: TGCAGCGTTCGCTCGACTAGCGCGGAGACCCAGTACTTC. Its translation: CSVRSTSAETQYF.

The genes are TRBV28 and TRBJ1-5; tentatively, D is TRBD1 (5 bases). The V end lost 3 bases, the J end lost 4 bases, and 13 bases lay between the germline ends. CDR1 is MDHEN, CDR2 SYDVKM, per germline. The CDR3 length is 15 residues. CDR3 sequence reads: CASSFSGEGNQPQHF. Here the CDR3 DNA reads TGTGCCAGCAGTTTCTCGGGGGAGGGTAATCAGCCCCAGCATTTT.

Concerning this clone itself: This CDR3 is also generated by other DNA sequences in the sample. This sequence joins TRBV28 and TRBJ2-1, with TRBD2 matching 12 bases. Germline CDR1 reads MDHEN; CDR2 reads SYDVKM. This CDR3 has 15 residues. The J segment lost 5 bases and the V segment lost 5 bases, leaving 4 bases of the junction unmatched. The CDR3 nucleotides are TGTGCCAGCAGTCGAGGACTAGCGGGGAACAATGAGCAGTTCTTC. This translates into CASSRGLAGNNEQFF.

The count of this clone is one. The chain couples TRBV28 to TRBJ1-1; 8 nucleotides agree with TRBD1. The J segment lost 5 bases and the V segment lost 6 bases, leaving 14 bases of the junction unmatched. The germline V gene encodes CDR1 MDHEN and CDR2 SYDVKM. The CDR3 runs to 16 residues. CDR3 nucleotide sequence: TGTGCCAGCAGCCCCCGTGTACAGGGGGGCTGGACTGAAGCTTTCTTT. Translated: CASSPRVQGGWTEAFF. The entire variable domain, with the rest obtained from reference TRBV28 and TRBJ1-1, is as follows: DVKVTQSSRYLVKRTGEKVFLECVQDMDHENMFWYRQDPGLGLRLIYFSYDVKMKEKGDIPEGYSVSREKKERFSLILESASTNQTSMYLCASSPRVQGGWTEAFFGQGTRLTVV.

The chain employs TRBV19 and TRBJ2-1; D is uncertain. Germline loops: CDR1 LNHDA, CDR2 SQIVND (reference sequence). The length of the CDR3 is 16 residues. V lost 5 bases, J lost 6 bases, and 20 bases lay in between. The CDR3 coding sequence is TGTGCCAGTAGTCCCATTCCCCCCGGTAGCCTCAATGAGCAGTTCTTC. Protein sequence: CASSPIPPGSLNEQFF.

The chain links TRBV5-8 to TRBJ1-5; unclear D gene. Trimming removed 4 bases at V and 1 base at J, with 15 bases between. Germline V CDR1 and CDR2: SGHTS, YDEGEE. The CDR3 totals 16 residues. Here the CDR3 reads CASSLGSQASNQPQHF. The CDR3 DNA sequence: TGTGCCAGCAGCCTTGGGAGTCAGGCCAGCAATCAGCCCCAGCATTTT. Together with reference TRBV5-8 and TRBJ1-5, the CDR3 gives the full variable domain: EAGVTQSPTHLIKTRGQQATLRCSPISGHTSVYWYQQALGLGLQFLLWYDEGEERNRGNFPPRFSGRQFPNYSSELNVNALELEDSALYLCASSLGSQASNQPQHFGDGTRLSIL.

The genes are TRBV6-5 and TRBJ2-7, with TRBD2 matching over 10 bases. J lost 2 bases, V lost 6 bases, and 4 bases had no gene match. The CDR3 sequence is 14 residues long. From germline, CDR1 is MNHEY and CDR2 SVGAGI. Written as DNA, the CDR3 is TGTGCCAGCAGATGGACTAGCGGCACCTACGAGCAGTACTTC. This codes for CASRWTSGTYEQYF.

The chain joins TRBV5-1 to TRBJ2-3; TRBD1 matches 8 bases. The V segment lost 0 bases and the J segment 5 bases; nucleotides outside the gene matches: 8. Germline V lookup: CDR1 SGHRS, CDR2 YFSETQ. The CDR3 has 16 residues. CDR3 in amino acids: CASSLAPGQALDTQYF. CDR3 in DNA: TGCGCCAGCAGCTTGGCCCCGGGACAGGCCCTAGATACGCAGTATTTT. The complete variable domain, with remaining parts taken from reference TRBV5-1 and TRBJ2-3, reads KAGVTQTPRYLIKTRGQQVTLSCSPISGHRSVSWYQQTPGQGLQFLFEYFSETQRNKGNFPGRFSGRQFSNSRSEMNVSTLELGDSALYLCASSLAPGQALDTQYFGPGTRLTVL.

V and J are TRBV7-8 and TRBJ2-2; TRBD1 might be the D (6 bases). Germline CDR1 and CDR2: SGHVS and FQNEAQ. The CDR3 has 16 amino acids. Trimming removed 5 bases at V and 4 bases at J, with 17 bases between. The CDR3 DNA reads as TGTGCCAGCAGCCAAAGGTCTGGGGGCGGCACCGGGGAGCTGTTTTTT. This encodes CASSQRSGGGTGELFF.

The sample holds many counts of this clone. Within the sample, other DNA sequences also encode this same CDR3. V gene TRBV4-1 combines with J gene TRBJ2-3; 7 positions agree with TRBD2. V lost 2 bases to trimming and J lost 0 bases; unmatched junction nucleotides: 2. CDR1 is MGHRA, CDR2 YSYEKL, per germline. The CDR3 runs to 15 residues. CDR3 coding DNA: TGCGCCAGCAGCCAATTTAGCGGGAGCACAGATACGCAGTATTTT. It specifies CASSQFSGSTDTQYF.

This clone turned up a few times. This chain connects TRBV18 to TRBJ2-7; 14 bases agree with TRBD2. Trimming took 3 bases from V and 3 from J; bases not matched to a gene: 4. The CDR3 totals 16 residues. Germline V gene sequence: CDR1 KGHSH, CDR2 LQKENI. CDR3 sequence: CASSPGLAGELYEQYF. CDR3 nucleotide sequence: TGTGCCAGCTCACCGGGACTAGCGGGAGAACTCTACGAGCAGTACTTC.

This chain connects TRBV28 to TRBJ2-4, with 12 bases fitting TRBD2. CDR1 and CDR2 from the germline V gene are MDHEN and SYDVKM. The junction had 6 bases not matched to a gene; V was cut back by 5 bases and J by 7 bases. The CDR3 loop spans 15 amino acids. The CDR3 region is CASSPSTSGGNIQYF. Here the CDR3 DNA reads TGTGCCAGCAGTCCATCCACTAGCGGGGGGAACATTCAGTACTTC.

This sequence joins TRBV30 and TRBJ1-2; no reliable D call. This CDR3 region has 11 residues. Trimming took 5 bases from V and 7 from J, leaving 11 bases between them. Germline V lookup: CDR1 GTSNPN, CDR2 SVGIG (reference sequence). This CDR3 is CAWGRIGGYTF. Written as DNA, the CDR3 is TGTGCCTGGGGGCGTATCGGTGGCTACACCTTC.

This chain links TRBV4-1 with TRBJ2-1; 10 nucleotides line up with TRBD2. The CDR3 sequence is 15 residues long. V dropped 0 bases and J dropped 9; count of bases not matched to a gene: 5. CDR1 is MGHRA, CDR2 YSYEKL, per germline. Here the CDR3 DNA reads TGCGCCAGCAGCCAAGATGCTAGCGGGAGAGTTGAGCAGTTCTTC. This gives the protein CASSQDASGRVEQFF.

The CDR3 region has the DNA TGTGCCAGCACACTACCGGGTTCCGTTCGCACAGATACGCAGTATTTT. This sequence encodes CASTLPGSVRTDTQYF. This rearrangement joins TRBV28 to TRBJ2-3; no reliable D call. Germline V lookup: CDR1 MDHEN, CDR2 SYDVKM. The V end was cut by 7 bases, the J end by 1 base, with 18 bases between. The length of the CDR3 is 16 residues.

The chain carries TRBV2 and TRBJ1-6; D gene unclear. The V end lost 8 bases, the J end lost 6 bases, and 11 bases lay between the germline ends. The V gene's germline CDR1 is SNHLY and CDR2 FYNNEI. This CDR3 spans 13 amino acids. CDR3 in DNA: TGTGCCAGCGGTACAGAGGGTAATTCACCCCTCCACTTT. The encoded protein is CASGTEGNSPLHF.

The chain is built from TRBV3-1 (or the pseudogene TRBV3-2) and TRBJ1-1; 7 nucleotides match TRBD1. Trimming removed 7 bases from V and 1 base from J; junction bases left unmatched: 12. Germline CDR1 LGHDT, CDR2 YNNKEL (reference sequence). CDR3 length: 16 amino acids. The chain's CDR3 is CASTTYRTGGNTEAFF. CDR3 nucleotide sequence: TGTGCCAGCACCACCTATCGGACAGGAGGGAACACTGAAGCTTTCTTT.

The chain employs TRBV5-1 and TRBJ1-1, with a tentative D call TRBD1 (6 bases). V was clipped by 3 bases and J by 7 bases, with 19 bases between them. The CDR3 is 15 amino acids. The germline V gene encodes CDR1 SGHRS and CDR2 YFSETQ. The CDR3 protein is CASSSLGGGLDEAFF. Written as DNA, the CDR3 is TGCGCCAGCAGCTCCCTGGGAGGGGGGCTGGATGAAGCTTTCTTT.

The chain carries TRBV7-6 and TRBJ2-7; the match to TRBD2 covers 9 bases. Germline V gives CDR1 SGHVS, CDR2 FNYEAQ. V was pared by 5 bases and J by 7 bases, with 9 bases of the junction left unmatched. This CDR3 has 14 amino acids. The CDR3 coding sequence is TGTGCCAGCAGCGATATAGCGGGAGTCAGGGAGCAGTACTTC. The encoded protein is CASSDIAGVREQYF. Full variable domain (rest looked up from reference TRBV7-6 and TRBJ2-7): GAGVSQSPRYKVTKRGQDVALRCDPISGHVSLYWYRQALGQGPEFLTYFNYEAQQDKSGLPNDRFSAERPEGSISTLTIQRTEQRDSAMYRCASSDIAGVREQYFGPGTRLTVT.

This rearrangement joins TRBV10-3 to TRBJ1-5; no firm D call. CDR3 size: 13 residues. Germline-derived CDR1 and CDR2 are ENHRY and SYGVKD. The V and J ends lost 0 bases and 4 bases respectively, with 4 bases between them. Written as DNA, the CDR3 is TGTGCCATCAGTGAGTCAACAAATCAGCCCCAGCATTTT. This codes for CAISESTNQPQHF.

The chain links TRBV9 to TRBJ2-2; D uncertain. Germline CDR1 reads SGDLS; CDR2 reads YYNGEE. This CDR3 comprises 15 residues. The germline V and J ends were trimmed by 0 bases and 3 bases, with 9 bases remaining between them. DNA for the CDR3: TGTGCCAGCAGCGTAGTAGACACCGACACCGGGGAGCTGTTTTTT. Its protein is CASSVVDTDTGELFF.

V is TRBV7-9 and J is TRBJ2-2; 11 bases align to TRBD1. CDR1 SEHNR and CDR2 FQNEAQ come from the germline V gene (reference sequence). This CDR3 has 16 amino acids. The J segment lost 5 bases and the V segment lost 5 bases, leaving 7 bases of the junction unmatched. The CDR3 DNA follows: TGTGCCAGCAGCCCACGGACAGGGGGCCAGACCGGGGAGCTGTTTTTT. Encoded protein: CASSPRTGGQTGELFF. The variable domain in full, with the rest retrieved from reference TRBV7-9 and TRBJ2-2, is DTGVSQNPRHKITKRGQNVTFRCDPISEHNRLYWYRQTLGQGPEFLTYFQNEAQLEKSRLLSDRFSAERPKGSFSTLEIQRTEQGDSAMYLCASSPRTGGQTGELFFGEGSRLTVL.